One and the same sample provided the 3 T cell receptor beta chains below, sequenced in a study of cytomegalovirus exposure and HLA in healthy donors. Amplification used 60 Vbeta primers and 13 Jbeta primers. Profiled with immunoSEQ multiplex PCR; TCRdb holds only in-frame clones, not every one. Of about 200,000 clones in the sample, approximately 86% were seen once. Sequencing used PBMCs. All receptors derive from a woman between 25 and 40 years old in good health and CMV-seronegative.

The gene calls are TRBV15 and TRBJ2-7, with D possibly being TRBD1 (6 bases). V dropped 5 bases and J dropped 4 bases, with 18 bases sitting between them. The germline V gene has CDR1 LNHNV and CDR2 YYDKDF (reference sequence). The CDR3 loop spans 15 amino acids. CDR3 region: CATSFRQGHRYEQYF. DNA of the CDR3: TGTGCCACCAGCTTCCGTCAGGGGCATCGATACGAGCAGTACTTC.

The chain links TRBV5-1 to TRBJ2-7; the D gene is possibly TRBD2 (6 bases). V was shortened by 2 bases and J by 1 base, with 16 bases between the two germline ends. The CDR3 extends over 16 amino acids. Germline CDR1 SGHRS, CDR2 YFSETQ. CDR3 nucleotide sequence: TGCGCCAGCAGCTTACTGGAGGGTGGGGGTTCCTACGAGCAGTACTTC. This gives the protein CASSLLEGGGSYEQYF.

The V and J genes are TRBV28 and TRBJ1-4; tentative D call: TRBD1 (6 bases). V was cut by 7 bases and J by 3 bases, with 9 bases left in between. The germline CDR1 and CDR2 sequences are MDHEN and SYDVKM. This CDR3 spans 13 amino acids. The CDR3 sequence is CASKGGSNEKLFF. Written as DNA, the CDR3 is TGTGCCAGCAAGGGGGGGTCTAATGAAAAACTGTTTTTT.